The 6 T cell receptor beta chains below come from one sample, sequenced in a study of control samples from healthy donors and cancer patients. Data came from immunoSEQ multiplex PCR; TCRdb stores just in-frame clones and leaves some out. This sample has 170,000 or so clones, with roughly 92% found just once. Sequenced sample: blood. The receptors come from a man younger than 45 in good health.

This chain's CDR3 is CAWSVGTATEAFF. The CDR3 coding sequence is TGTGCCTGGAGTGTAGGGACAGCGACTGAAGCTTTCTTT. The chain has TRBV30 and TRBJ1-1; 7 bases agree with TRBD1. Losses at the gene ends were 0 bases for V and 5 bases for J; bases not matched to a gene: 3. This CDR3 is built from 13 residues. Per the germline V gene, CDR1 is GTSNPN and CDR2 is SVGIG (reference sequence).

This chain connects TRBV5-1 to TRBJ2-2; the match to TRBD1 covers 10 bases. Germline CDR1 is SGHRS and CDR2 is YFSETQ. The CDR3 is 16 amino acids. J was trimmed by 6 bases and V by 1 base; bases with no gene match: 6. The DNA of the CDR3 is TGCGCCAGCAGCTTGATTGGGACAGGGGCTCCCGGGGAGCTGTTTTTT. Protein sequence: CASSLIGTGAPGELFF.

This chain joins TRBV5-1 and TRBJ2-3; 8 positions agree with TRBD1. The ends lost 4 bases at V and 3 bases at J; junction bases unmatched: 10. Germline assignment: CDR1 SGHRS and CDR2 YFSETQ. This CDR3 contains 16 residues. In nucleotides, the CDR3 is TGCGCCAGCAGCCGACGGACAGGGACCATTACAGATACGCAGTATTTT. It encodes CASSRRTGTITDTQYF.

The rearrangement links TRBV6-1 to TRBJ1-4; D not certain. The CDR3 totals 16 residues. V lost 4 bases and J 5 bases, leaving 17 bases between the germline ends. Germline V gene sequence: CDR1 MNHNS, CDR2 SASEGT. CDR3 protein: CASSALLGGLNEKLFF. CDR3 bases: TGTGCCAGCAGTGCCCTTCTAGGTGGGCTGAATGAAAAACTGTTTTTT.

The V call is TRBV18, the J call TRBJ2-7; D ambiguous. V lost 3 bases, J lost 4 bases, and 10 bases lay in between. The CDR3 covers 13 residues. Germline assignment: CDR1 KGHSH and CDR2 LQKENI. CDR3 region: CASSPMEIYEQYF. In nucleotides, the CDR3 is TGTGCCAGCTCACCGATGGAGATTTACGAGCAGTACTTC.

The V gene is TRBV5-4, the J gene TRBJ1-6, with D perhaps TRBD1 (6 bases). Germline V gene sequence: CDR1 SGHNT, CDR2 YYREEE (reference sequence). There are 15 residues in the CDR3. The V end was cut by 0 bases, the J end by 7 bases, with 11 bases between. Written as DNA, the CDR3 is TGTGCCAGCAGCTTGGGTACAGGACAGAATTCACCCCTCCACTTT. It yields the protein CASSLGTGQNSPLHF.